This TCR beta chain came from a study of blood T cell repertoires in COVID-19. Study summary: Samples of COVID-19 (acute and convalescent) were obtained from the United States, Italy and Spain. T cells, B-cell-depleted T cells, or PBMCs provided the cDNA or gDNA that served as material.

This clone was seen a few times. The repertoire was sequenced with immunoSEQ multiplex PCR; TCRdb's copy has only in-frame clones and lacks some. The top ten clones hold roughly 5.6% of a sample with roughly 100,000 clones, 87% of them seen once. Seattle enrolled patients during active infection and tracked them longitudinally. The CDR3 has 15 residues. Germline V lookup: CDR1 MGHRA, CDR2 YSYEKL. With 4 bases clipped from V and 4 bases from J, the junction kept 8 bases outside the gene matches. What was sequenced was peripheral blood. The source of this sequence is a woman between 45 and 60 years old with COVID-19, enrolled during active disease. The chain couples TRBV4-1 to TRBJ2-5, with 8 bases that match TRBD2. In nucleotides, the CDR3 is TGCGCCAGCAGCCGATCAGCGGGGGTGGCAGAGACCCAGTACTTC. This sequence encodes CASSRSAGVAETQYF.